A single sample is the source of the 25 T cell receptor beta chains below, sequenced in a study of T-cell memory formation after mild COVID-19. TCRdb passed the 5' RACE reads through MiXCR, listing each CDR3 protein once. The sample includes 470,000 or so distinct CDR3 sequences, 15% to 20% of them seen just once. Sequencing was performed on PBMCs or a T cell subset sorted from them (not recorded which). The origin of the receptors is an adult woman who had mild COVID-19 (a few samples of this study predate the infection). Cell type and time point are not known.

This clonotype occurred a few times. The chain combines TRBV5-5 with TRBJ2-1; weak D call: TRBD1 (6 bases). Germline CDR1 SGHKS, CDR2 YYEKEE (reference sequence). This CDR3 is 15 amino acids long. V lost 5 bases and J lost 3, with 15 bases in between. CDR3 sequence reads: CASSLGDTNYNEQFF. In DNA form, the CDR3 reads TGTGCCAGCAGTCTCGGGGACACCAACTACAATGAGCAGTTCTTC.

This clonotype was observed a handful of times. The chain joins TRBV7-9 to TRBJ2-3; D is ambiguous. Trimming took off 6 bases at V and 0 bases at J, with 7 bases between the two ends. Germline lookup yields CDR1 SEHNR and CDR2 FQNEAQ (reference sequence). This CDR3 has 13 amino acids. The CDR3 here is CASSEDSTDTQYF. The CDR3 region has the DNA TGTGCCAGCAGTGAAGACAGCACAGATACGCAGTATTTT. Complete variable domain (other parts from reference TRBV7-9 and TRBJ2-3): DTGVSQNPRHKITKRGQNVTFRCDPISEHNRLYWYRQTLGQGPEFLTYFQNEAQLEKSRLLSDRFSAERPKGSFSTLEIQRTEQGDSAMYLCASSEDSTDTQYFGPGTRLTVL.

The DNA for the CDR3 is TGTGCCTGGAGCTGGACAGGGGGCGCTTCTGAGACCCAGTACTTC. It specifies CAWSWTGGASETQYF. The chain links TRBV30 to TRBJ2-5, with 11 bases matching TRBD1. CDR3 length equals 15 residues. V was pared by 3 bases and J by 5 bases, with 8 bases of the junction left unmatched. Per germline, CDR1 GTSNPN and CDR2 SVGIG (reference sequence). Using reference TRBV30 and TRBJ2-5 for the parts outside the CDR3, the full variable domain is SQTIHQWPATLVQPVGSPLSLECTVEGTSNPNLYWYRQAAGRGLQLLFYSVGIGQISSEVPQNLSASRPQDRQFILSSKKLLLSDSGFYLCAWSWTGGASETQYFGPGTRLLVL.

The rearrangement uses TRBV6-2 or TRBV6-3 and TRBJ1-2, with D hard to call. This CDR3 spans 12 amino acids. CDR1 and CDR2 (germline): MNHEY, SVGEGT. Trimming cost V 6 bases and J 4 bases, with 9 bases left between them. The CDR3 nucleotides are TGTGCCAGCAGCACGAATACCTATGGCTACACCTTC. This gives the protein CASSTNTYGYTF.

A few counts support this clonotype. The chain couples TRBV27 to TRBJ2-7; no clear D gene. The CDR3 is 13 residues long. CDR1 is MNHEY and CDR2 is SMNVEV in the germline V gene (reference sequence). V lost 3 bases, J lost 2 bases, and 8 bases lay in between. The CDR3 nucleotides are TGTGCCAGCAGTTTCGCGCAGGCCTACGAGCAGTACTTC. Encoded protein: CASSFAQAYEQYF.

The CDR3 reads CASSRFTLGTEAFF. The CDR3 DNA reads as TGTGCCAGCAGTAGGTTCACCTTGGGCACTGAAGCTTTCTTT. This chain connects TRBV25-1 to TRBJ1-1, with D uncertain. The CDR3 extends over 14 amino acids. CDR1 and CDR2 (germline): MGHDK, SYGVNS. V shed 5 bases and J shed 4 bases, with 14 bases lying between them.

This clonotype was picked up a small number of times. The chain employs TRBV20-1 and TRBJ2-3; D is possibly TRBD2 (6 bases). The germline CDR1 and CDR2 sequences are DFQATT and SNEGSKA (reference sequence). V was shortened by 3 bases and J by 3 bases, with 16 bases between the two germline ends. The CDR3 is made up of 15 amino acids. CDR3 DNA sequence: TGCAGTGCTAGTTTAGTTTTCGGGGGTACAGATACGCAGTATTTT. Its translation: CSASLVFGGTDTQYF.

CDR3 sequence reads: CASSEAGLAGGITDTQYF. The CDR3 nucleotides read TGTGCCAGCAGTGAAGCGGGACTAGCGGGGGGCATCACAGATACGCAGTATTTT. The chain employs TRBV6-1 and TRBJ2-3, with 15 positions matching TRBD2. V was clipped by 0 bases and J by 2 bases; unmatched bases: 3. Germline CDR1 is MNHNS and CDR2 is SASEGT. This CDR3 is 18 amino acids long.

This chain joins TRBV24-1 and TRBJ2-3; D is possibly TRBD1 (5 bases). The CDR3 is made up of 15 amino acids. V gave up 2 bases and J gave up 3 bases, with 11 bases separating them. Germline CDR1 and CDR2: KGHDR and SFDVKD. The CDR3 spells CATSDYQGPTDTQYF. CDR3 nucleotide sequence: TGTGCCACCAGTGATTATCAGGGCCCGACAGATACGCAGTATTTT.

This clonotype appeared a few times. The rearrangement links TRBV5-4 to TRBJ2-3; TRBD1 might be the D (6 bases). This CDR3 has 12 amino acids. Germline loops: CDR1 SGHNT, CDR2 YYREEE (reference sequence). Trimming cost V 2 bases and J 6 bases, with 7 bases left between them. CDR3 amino acids: CASSLGQDTQYF. The CDR3 DNA sequence: TGTGCCAGCAGCTTAGGACAGGATACGCAGTATTTT.

This clonotype was detected ten times or more. V gene TRBV7-6 combines with J gene TRBJ2-6; 7 bases are a match to TRBD1. The CDR3 spans 16 residues. Trimming at V came to 4 bases and at J to 4 bases, leaving 7 bases not matched to a gene. CDR1 and CDR2 from the germline V gene are SGHVS and FNYEAQ. CDR3 nucleotides: TGTGCCAGCAGCTCCTCGAGGGGGCCAGGGGCCAACGTCCTGACTTTC. It encodes CASSSSRGPGANVLTF.

The chain carries TRBV7-2 and TRBJ2-1; D is ambiguous. Trimming cost V 1 base and J 8 bases, with 12 bases left between them. The germline V gene has CDR1 SGHTA and CDR2 FQGNSA. This CDR3 region has 14 residues. The CDR3 DNA is TGTGCCAGCAGCTTAGGGCTAGTAGTCGATGAGCAGTTCTTC. The encoded protein is CASSLGLVVDEQFF.

In this sample, this clonotype turned up a few times. J is TRBJ2-1 and V is TRBV7-9; D uncertain. Germline V gene lookup returns CDR1 SEHNR and CDR2 FQNEAQ (reference sequence). V dropped 1 base and J dropped 6 bases, with 7 bases sitting between them. The CDR3 loop spans 13 amino acids. For the CDR3, the DNA is TGTGCCAGCAGCTTAGTACCCTCCAATGAGCAGTTCTTC. Amino acid sequence: CASSLVPSNEQFF.

V is TRBV5-1 and J is TRBJ2-2, with D perhaps matching TRBD1 (6 bases). Trimming shortened V by 3 bases and J by 7 bases, and 13 bases separated the two germline ends. CDR1 and CDR2 from the germline V gene are SGHRS and YFSETQ. CDR3 length: 14 residues. The CDR3 loop reads CASSSSTGYGELFF. The CDR3 DNA is TGCGCCAGCAGCTCCTCGACAGGTTACGGGGAGCTGTTTTTT.

The CDR3 DNA reads TGCGCCAGCAGCGAGACAGGGGACACTGAAGCTTTCTTT. Amino acids: CASSETGDTEAFF. This chain uses TRBV5-1 with TRBJ1-1, with 8 bases lining up with TRBD1. J gave up 3 bases and V 4 bases, and 2 bases lay outside the gene matches. The CDR3 covers 13 residues. CDR1 is SGHRS and CDR2 is YFSETQ in the germline V gene.

This clonotype was picked up a small number of times. The rearrangement links TRBV4-2 to TRBJ1-6; 7 positions match TRBD1. The CDR3 has 16 residues. Per the germline V gene, CDR1 is LGHNA and CDR2 is YNFKEQ. V gave up 3 bases and J gave up 7 bases; unmatched junction bases: 9. CDR3 protein: CASSHTGEGRNSPLHF. The CDR3 region has the DNA TGTGCCAGCAGCCACACAGGGGAAGGGCGGAATTCACCCCTCCACTTT.

The genes are TRBV7-2 and TRBJ2-7, with D possibly being TRBD2 (5 bases). Germline assignment: CDR1 SGHTA and CDR2 FQGNSA. The CDR3 length is 13 residues. The V and J ends lost 5 bases and 7 bases respectively, with 15 bases between them. DNA of the CDR3: TGTGCCAGCAGCCCACGCTCTCGAGGGGAGCAGTACTTC. Encoded protein: CASSPRSRGEQYF.

The rearrangement joins TRBV9 to TRBJ2-7; D gene unclear. The germline CDR1 and CDR2 sequences are SGDLS and YYNGEE. This CDR3 region has 14 residues. The V gene lost 3 bases and the J gene lost 7 bases, with 17 bases spanning the gap. Here the CDR3 DNA reads TGTGCCAGCAGCGCCATAGATCCTGTGGGAGAGCAGTACTTC. Protein: CASSAIDPVGEQYF.

This clonotype came up a few times. The chain links TRBV7-6 to TRBJ2-1; TRBD2 agrees at 7 bases. Germline loops: CDR1 SGHVS, CDR2 FNYEAQ. The trim removed 5 bases at V and 0 bases at J, leaving 7 bases unmatched. The CDR3 has 16 amino acids. CDR3 sequence reads: CASSPTSAGSYNEQFF. The CDR3 region has the DNA TGTGCCAGCAGCCCAACTAGCGCCGGCTCCTACAATGAGCAGTTCTTC.

Many counts were recorded for this clonotype. The chain couples TRBV29-1 to TRBJ2-1; TRBD2 is a possible D gene (5 bases). Deletions cut 4 bases from V and 0 bases from J, with 10 bases between. CDR1 is SQVTM, CDR2 ANQGSEA, per germline. This CDR3 is built from 14 residues. CDR3 DNA sequence: TGCAGCGTTGTTCCAGCGGTCTCCTACAATGAGCAGTTCTTC. Translation gives CSVVPAVSYNEQFF.

This clonotype has just a few counts. V is TRBV19 and J is TRBJ1-6; TRBD1 aligns across 7 bases. Germline lookup yields CDR1 LNHDA and CDR2 SQIVND (reference sequence). The junction had 5 bases not matched to a gene; V was cut back by 5 bases and J by 7 bases. This CDR3 has 14 residues. This CDR3 is CASSWGQRNSPLHF. In DNA form, the CDR3 reads TGTGCCAGTAGTTGGGGACAGAGGAATTCACCCCTCCACTTT.

This rearrangement joins TRBV20-1 to TRBJ2-7, with a weak D call TRBD2 (6 bases). The germline V gene encodes CDR1 DFQATT and CDR2 SNEGSKA (reference sequence). Trimming cost V 5 bases and J 0 bases, with 14 bases left between them. This CDR3 is built from 14 residues. The CDR3 nucleotides are TGCAGTGCTTTCCCCGGGAGACACTCCTACGAGCAGTACTTC. Its translation: CSAFPGRHSYEQYF.

This chain links TRBV12-3 or TRBV12-4 with TRBJ2-3; D ambiguous. This CDR3 spans 12 amino acids. The V end was cut by 1 base, the J end by 10 bases, with 9 bases between. The CDR3 nucleotides read TGTGCCAGCAGTTTAGGCAGGTACGCGCAGTATTTT. Amino acids: CASSLGRYAQYF.

The sample holds a few counts of this clonotype. V and J are TRBV7-2 and TRBJ1-6; tentatively, D is TRBD1 (5 bases). The V end was cut by 1 base, the J end by 8 bases, with 18 bases between. The CDR3 runs 17 residues. Germline V lookup: CDR1 SGHTA, CDR2 FQGNSA. CDR3 in DNA: TGTGCCAGCAGCTTAGGGCCAGTGACAGCGTCTTATTCACCCCTCCACTTT. Amino acids: CASSLGPVTASYSPLHF.

This clonotype appeared many times. This chain joins TRBV7-2 and TRBJ2-3; either TRBD1 or TRBD2 may supply D (5 bases each). Trimming removed 5 bases at V and 2 bases at J, with 14 bases between. Germline V CDR1 and CDR2: SGHTA, FQGNSA. The CDR3 spans 15 residues. The CDR3 here is CASSRRDPNTDTQYF. The CDR3, as DNA: TGTGCCAGCAGCCGCCGGGACCCAAACACAGATACGCAGTATTTT.